This TCR beta chain stems from a study of T cells after yellow fever vaccination. About the research overall: Low-cell-number fractions underwent preparation using SMART-Seq v4 Ultra Low Input.

TCRdb re-derived calls from the 5' RACE reads in MiXCR, one entry per CDR3 protein. The table lists around 500,000 distinct CDR3 sequences, about a fifth of them singletons. This clonotype showed up just once. Its antigen is as yet unknown. Study-level results: The booster response re-showed most primary clones: over 95% CD4, over 80% CD8.

This CDR3 region has 14 residues. Germline V gene sequence: CDR1 MDHEN, CDR2 SYDVKM. V shed 7 bases and J shed 0 bases, with 12 bases lying between them. The material sequenced was PBMCs, taken less than 25 days after the first yellow fever vaccination. This rearrangement joins TRBV28 to TRBJ1-2, with D perhaps matching TRBD1 (5 bases). This receptor was identified in a man younger than 30 who received the YFV17D yellow fever vaccine. The CDR3 sequence: CASTPGNSNYGYTF. CDR3 DNA: TGTGCCAGCACCCCAGGGAATTCTAACTATGGCTACACCTTC.